This is a list of T cell receptor beta chains from one sample in a study of T-cell reconstitution after alpha-beta-depleted transplantation in children. TCRdb reanalysed the PCR reads using MiXCR and keeps one entry per CDR3 protein. The profile shows more than 200,000 distinct CDR3 sequences, around 25% of them singletons. The sample consisted of PBMCs, taken before TCRalphabeta/CD19-depleted stem cell transplant. These receptors were collected from a girl aged 2-15 years with Fanconi anemia, due to receive a stem cell transplant. CDR3s include the opening cysteine and the closing phenylalanine or tryptophan. The order of the fields is clone size, V gene, J gene, D gene, CDR3 DNA, CDR3 protein. The D gene is left open where the match is weak. The size entry is marked missing in some rows and otherwise reads once, few, many or a size class.

clone size: .
V gene: TRBV18
J gene: TRBJ2-3
D gene: .
CDR3 DNA: TGTGCCAGCTCACCATTTCGGGTTCATAGCACAGATACGCAGTATTTT
CDR3 protein: CASSPFRVHSTDTQYF

clone size: few
V gene: TRBV29-1
J gene: TRBJ2-5
D gene: TRBD2
CDR3 DNA: TGCAGCGTTGTTAAGGGAGGGATCGGAGAGACCCAGTACTTC
CDR3 protein: CSVVKGGIGETQYF

clone size: few
V gene: TRBV20-1
J gene: TRBJ1-1
D gene: .
CDR3 DNA: TGCAGTGCCAGAGACTACACTGAAGCTTTCTTT
CDR3 protein: CSARDYTEAFF

clone size: .
V gene: TRBV7-9
J gene: TRBJ1-1
D gene: .
CDR3 DNA: TGTGCCAGCAGCTTAAAAAAGGGTATAATCGCTGAAGCTTTCTTT
CDR3 protein: CASSLKKGIIAEAFF

clone size: many
V gene: TRBV7-9
J gene: TRBJ1-2
D gene: TRBD1
CDR3 DNA: TGTGCCAGCAGCTCATGGACGGGGACAGTAAACTATGGCTACACCTTC
CDR3 protein: CASSSWTGTVNYGYTF

clone size: .
V gene: TRBV20-1
J gene: TRBJ1-2
D gene: .
CDR3 DNA: TGCAGTGCTGAATACAGGGTTTTTGGCTACACCTTC
CDR3 protein: CSAEYRVFGYTF

clone size: .
V gene: TRBV7-1
J gene: TRBJ1-1
D gene: .
CDR3 DNA: TGTGCCAGCAGCTCGTCAGGGGAGGACACTGAAGCTTTCTTT
CDR3 protein: CASSSSGEDTEAFF

clone size: .
V gene: TRBV11-2
J gene: TRBJ2-7
D gene: TRBD2
CDR3 DNA: TGTGCCAGCAGCCCCTCCTCGGTGATAGCGGGAGCAAGAGCAAACCGCGGCGAGCAGTACTTC
CDR3 protein: CASSPSSVIAGARANRGEQYF

clone size: .
V gene: TRBV18
J gene: TRBJ1-1
D gene: .
CDR3 DNA: TGTGCCAGTAAGACGGACAAGGGAACGAACACTGAAGCTTTCTTT
CDR3 protein: CASKTDKGTNTEAFF

clone size: .
V gene: TRBV20-1
J gene: TRBJ1-2
D gene: .
CDR3 DNA: TGCAGTGTACGGGACTGGGAAAACTATGGCTACACCTTC
CDR3 protein: CSVRDWENYGYTF

clone size: .
V gene: TRBV20-1
J gene: TRBJ2-7
D gene: .
CDR3 DNA: TGCAGTGCTAGATCGGCGGCGGTTACCTACGAGCAGTACTTC
CDR3 protein: CSARSAAVTYEQYF

clone size: many
V gene: TRBV20-1
J gene: TRBJ2-1
D gene: .
CDR3 DNA: TGCAGTGCTAGAGGTGGCAATGAGCAGTTCTTC
CDR3 protein: CSARGGNEQFF

clone size: .
V gene: TRBV4-1
J gene: TRBJ2-5
D gene: TRBD2
CDR3 DNA: TGCGCCAGCAGCCAAGCCCCTTGGGTAGCGGGAGAGACCCAGTACTTC
CDR3 protein: CASSQAPWVAGETQYF

clone size: .
V gene: TRBV20-1
J gene: TRBJ2-2
D gene: .
CDR3 DNA: TGCAGTGCCCCCAGAGGGTACACCGGGGAGCTGTTTTTT
CDR3 protein: CSAPRGYTGELFF

clone size: many
V gene: TRBV6-1
J gene: TRBJ2-1
D gene: TRBD1
CDR3 DNA: TGTGCCAGCAGCTTCGAGCAGGGGGCCTACAATGAGCAGTTCTTC
CDR3 protein: CASSFEQGAYNEQFF

clone size: many
V gene: TRBV6-5
J gene: TRBJ1-1
D gene: .
CDR3 DNA: TGTGCCAGCAGAAGCAGGGTGAACACTGAAGCTTTCTTT
CDR3 protein: CASRSRVNTEAFF

clone size: .
V gene: TRBV6-2/TRBV6-3
J gene: TRBJ2-5
D gene: TRBD2
CDR3 DNA: TGTGCCAGCAGTTACCGCGGGGGGGCCGGGGAGACCCAGTACTTC
CDR3 protein: CASSYRGGAGETQYF

clone size: .
V gene: TRBV15
J gene: TRBJ2-1
D gene: .
CDR3 DNA: TGTGCCACCAGCAGAGGTGGGCTAGCGGAGCAGTTCTTC
CDR3 protein: CATSRGGLAEQFF

clone size: .
V gene: TRBV6-5
J gene: TRBJ1-1
D gene: .
CDR3 DNA: TGTGCCAGCAGTTACGGGGGGTTAGCTAACACTGAAGCTTTCTTT
CDR3 protein: CASSYGGLANTEAFF

clone size: many
V gene: TRBV12-3/TRBV12-4
J gene: TRBJ2-3
D gene: .
CDR3 DNA: TGTGCCAGCAGTTTCGCTAACACAGATACGCAGTATTTT
CDR3 protein: CASSFANTDTQYF

clone size: .
V gene: TRBV28
J gene: TRBJ2-1
D gene: .
CDR3 DNA: TGTGCCAGCACCTGGACGGCCGCCGACTACAATGAGCAGTTCTTC
CDR3 protein: CASTWTAADYNEQFF

clone size: few
V gene: TRBV5-5
J gene: TRBJ2-7
D gene: TRBD1
CDR3 DNA: TGTGCCAGCAGCTTGCCGGACAGGTTCTACGAGCAGTACTTC
CDR3 protein: CASSLPDRFYEQYF

clone size: many
V gene: TRBV12-3/TRBV12-4
J gene: TRBJ2-1
D gene: .
CDR3 DNA: TGTGCCAGCAGAGTAAGGGGGGCAACAGTTGGGGACAATGAGCAGTTCTTC
CDR3 protein: CASRVRGATVGDNEQFF

clone size: few
V gene: TRBV5-1
J gene: TRBJ2-2
D gene: .
CDR3 DNA: TGCGCCAGCAGCCCCCAGACAGCTAACACCGGGGAGCTGTTTTTT
CDR3 protein: CASSPQTANTGELFF

clone size: many
V gene: TRBV20-1
J gene: TRBJ2-7
D gene: .
CDR3 DNA: TGCAGTGCTAGAGATCTATTCTACGAGCAGTACTTC
CDR3 protein: CSARDLFYEQYF

clone size: few
V gene: TRBV28
J gene: TRBJ1-3
D gene: .
CDR3 DNA: TGTGCCAGCAGCTACGGTGGCGTCTCTGGAAACACCATATATTTT
CDR3 protein: CASSYGGVSGNTIYF

clone size: once
V gene: TRBV29-1
J gene: TRBJ2-2
D gene: .
CDR3 DNA: TGCAGCGTTGAATCCGGGGAGCTGTTTTTT
CDR3 protein: CSVESGELFF

clone size: many
V gene: TRBV6-4
J gene: TRBJ1-6
D gene: TRBD1
CDR3 DNA: TGTGCCAGCAGTGACCAGGGGGGAAATTCACCCCTCCACTTT
CDR3 protein: CASSDQGGNSPLHF

clone size: .
V gene: TRBV3-1
J gene: TRBJ2-1
D gene: .
CDR3 DNA: TGTGCCAGCAGCCAAGATGGACTTACCAATGAGCAGTTCTTC
CDR3 protein: CASSQDGLTNEQFF

clone size: many
V gene: TRBV12-3/TRBV12-4
J gene: TRBJ1-5
D gene: TRBD1
CDR3 DNA: TGTGCCAGCAAGGACAGGGTAGACAATCAGCCCCAGCATTTT
CDR3 protein: CASKDRVDNQPQHF

clone size: .
V gene: TRBV20-1
J gene: TRBJ2-5
D gene: TRBD2
CDR3 DNA: TGCAGTGCTAGAGATCTAGTAGCGGGGGGGCGCGGCGAGACCCAGTACTTC
CDR3 protein: CSARDLVAGGRGETQYF

clone size: .
V gene: TRBV28
J gene: TRBJ2-3
D gene: TRBD2
CDR3 DNA: TGTGCCAGCAGTCAGGGACTAGCGGGAATGCCGCAGTATTTT
CDR3 protein: CASSQGLAGMPQYF

clone size: few
V gene: TRBV6-1
J gene: TRBJ2-1
D gene: .
CDR3 DNA: TGTGCCAGCAGCCGCGACAGGAACAATGAGCAGTTCTTC
CDR3 protein: CASSRDRNNEQFF

clone size: .
V gene: TRBV4-2
J gene: TRBJ1-5
D gene: TRBD1
CDR3 DNA: TGTGCCAGCAGCCAAGATTCGGGACAGCCAAATCAGCCCCAGCATTTT
CDR3 protein: CASSQDSGQPNQPQHF

clone size: .
V gene: TRBV20-1
J gene: TRBJ2-1
D gene: .
CDR3 DNA: TGCAGTGCTTTCTACAATGAGCAGTTCTTC
CDR3 protein: CSAFYNEQFF

clone size: many
V gene: TRBV29-1
J gene: TRBJ1-1
D gene: .
CDR3 DNA: TGCAGCGTTGCCCAGGGGACTGAAGCTTTCTTT
CDR3 protein: CSVAQGTEAFF

clone size: .
V gene: TRBV12-3/TRBV12-4
J gene: TRBJ2-7
D gene: .
CDR3 DNA: TGTGCCAGCAGTTCCCTAGTGACACAGCAGTACTTC
CDR3 protein: CASSSLVTQQYF

clone size: .
V gene: TRBV20-1
J gene: TRBJ2-1
D gene: TRBD2
CDR3 DNA: TGCAGTGCTAGAGTGGGAGGGCCACGCTACAATGAGCAGTTCTTC
CDR3 protein: CSARVGGPRYNEQFF

clone size: many
V gene: TRBV20-1
J gene: TRBJ1-1
D gene: .
CDR3 DNA: TGCAGTGCTATCAAGGGCAGGAACACTGAAGCTTTCTTT
CDR3 protein: CSAIKGRNTEAFF

clone size: .
V gene: TRBV3-1
J gene: TRBJ2-4
D gene: .
CDR3 DNA: TGTGCCAGCAGCCAACAGGCGAGCATTCAGTACTTC
CDR3 protein: CASSQQASIQYF

clone size: many
V gene: TRBV20-1
J gene: TRBJ1-5
D gene: .
CDR3 DNA: TGCAGTGCTAGAGATGGGGACTGGGTGAGGCCCCAGCATTTT
CDR3 protein: CSARDGDWVRPQHF

clone size: many
V gene: TRBV29-1
J gene: TRBJ1-2
D gene: .
CDR3 DNA: TGCAGCGTTGAAGACGTCGGGGGTGGCTACACCTTC
CDR3 protein: CSVEDVGGGYTF

clone size: few
V gene: TRBV4-2
J gene: TRBJ2-7
D gene: .
CDR3 DNA: TGTGCCAGCAGCCACCCACAGGCCCGCGAGCAGTACTTC
CDR3 protein: CASSHPQAREQYF

clone size: many
V gene: TRBV5-1
J gene: TRBJ2-1
D gene: .
CDR3 DNA: TGCGCCAGCAGCTTGGCGCCTGGCTACAATGAGCAGTTCTTC
CDR3 protein: CASSLAPGYNEQFF

clone size: many
V gene: TRBV11-2
J gene: TRBJ2-2
D gene: .
CDR3 DNA: TGTGCCAGCAGCTTAGAGCCAGGGAACACCGGGGAGCTGTTTTTT
CDR3 protein: CASSLEPGNTGELFF

clone size: .
V gene: TRBV25-1
J gene: TRBJ2-7
D gene: .
CDR3 DNA: TGTGCCAGCAGTGACAGGGTTTGGTCCTACGAGCAGTACTTC
CDR3 protein: CASSDRVWSYEQYF

clone size: .
V gene: TRBV7-6
J gene: TRBJ2-1
D gene: TRBD2
CDR3 DNA: TGTGCCAGCAGCTTAGTGGGACTAGCGGGAGCGATTGAGCAGTTCTTC
CDR3 protein: CASSLVGLAGAIEQFF

clone size: .
V gene: TRBV5-1
J gene: TRBJ2-1
D gene: .
CDR3 DNA: TGCGCCAGCAGCCCTTCACTCGTACTTCTGACTGGCGGGCGTTATTACAATGAGCAGTTCTTC
CDR3 protein: CASSPSLVLLTGGRYYNEQFF

clone size: .
V gene: TRBV7-8
J gene: TRBJ2-7
D gene: .
CDR3 DNA: TGTGCCAGCAGCTTACCGGGACTTAACATCGAGCAGTACTTC
CDR3 protein: CASSLPGLNIEQYF

clone size: many
V gene: TRBV5-8
J gene: TRBJ2-1
D gene: TRBD2
CDR3 DNA: TGTGCCAGCAGCTTGGTGGGACTAGCGGCCAATGAGCAGTTCTTC
CDR3 protein: CASSLVGLAANEQFF